Included here is one T cell receptor beta chain sequence, with context. While infection was still active, Seattle patients were enrolled and then followed longitudinally. This entry comes from a study of blood T cell repertoires in COVID-19. Across the whole study: Some COVID-19 samples were acute and others convalescent; all came from the United States, Italy and Spain. PBMCs, B-cell-depleted T cells, or T cells were the source of the cDNA or gDNA that made up the material.

Original handling: Scientists estimated how many nucleated cells there were by amplifying reference gene primers. Method: immunoSEQ multiplex PCR; TCRdb's copy keeps in-frame clones and lacks some. Clone size and V and J calls were adopted from that table, with D and trimming inferred from the DNA. The repertoire holds hundreds of thousands of clones, with roughly 91% as singletons. This receptor was obtained from a woman in her forties or fifties with COVID-19, enrolled during active disease. Sample: peripheral blood.

The CDR3 loop is CASSRGMDEKLFF. The DNA for the CDR3 is TGTGCCAGCAGCAGGGGGATGGATGAAAAACTGTTTTTT. The V and J genes are TRBV7-2 and TRBJ1-4, with a tentative D call TRBD1 (6 bases). CDR1 SGHTA and CDR2 FQGNSA come from the germline V gene. V dropped 5 bases and J dropped 6 bases, with 10 bases sitting between them. The CDR3 has 13 amino acids. Full variable domain (rest looked up from reference TRBV7-2 and TRBJ1-4): GAGVSQSPSNKVTEKGKDVELRCDPISGHTALYWYRQSLGQGLEFLIYFQGNSAPDKSGLPSDRFSAERTGGSVSTLTIQRTQQEDSAVYLCASSRGMDEKLFFGSGTQLSVL.